The 5 T cell receptor beta chains reported below all come from one sample, sequenced in a study of breast tumors, draining lymph nodes, adjacent tissues. TCRdb passed the multiplex PCR reads through MiXCR, listing each CDR3 protein once. The sample contains around 130,000 distinct CDR3 sequences, approximately 22% of which appear only once. The lymph nodes were axillary draining lymph nodes from breast cancer patients. Source material: axillary lymph node tissue. The receptors come from a female donor with breast cancer. Some clones in this sample may be carry-over from other donors' samples.

This clonotype appeared many times. The chain is built from TRBV5-1 and TRBJ2-7; D gene unclear. The germline V and J ends were trimmed by 1 base and 5 bases, with 16 bases remaining between them. Germline lookup yields CDR1 SGHRS and CDR2 YFSETQ. The CDR3 has 15 amino acids. The CDR3 sequence: CASSLFSDPGNEQYF. Written as DNA, the CDR3 is TGCGCCAGCAGCTTGTTCAGCGACCCTGGGAACGAGCAGTACTTC.

The chain carries TRBV20-1 and TRBJ2-7; 8 positions match TRBD1. Trimming took 4 bases from V and 2 from J; bases not matched to a gene: 7. CDR3 length: 14 residues. Germline V gene data show CDR1 as DFQATT and CDR2 as SNEGSKA (reference sequence). The CDR3 bases are TGCAGTGCTACCCGACAGGGGAGAACCTACGAGCAGTACTTC. Translating gives CSATRQGRTYEQYF.

V usage is TRBV30 and J usage is TRBJ1-5; 8 nucleotides align to TRBD1. The CDR3 covers 15 residues. Germline trimming cut 5 bases from V and 6 bases from J; bases unmatched to any gene: 12. The germline V gene has CDR1 GTSNPN and CDR2 SVGIG (reference sequence). The CDR3 protein is CAWALTGGGGQPQHF. The DNA for the CDR3 is TGTGCCTGGGCGCTTACAGGGGGTGGCGGTCAGCCCCAGCATTTT.

The rearrangement links TRBV28 to TRBJ2-7; D gene ambiguous. Germline V gene data show CDR1 as MDHEN and CDR2 as SYDVKM. The V end was cut by 5 bases, the J end by 3 bases, with 8 bases between. The CDR3 covers 12 residues. CDR3 residues: CASSPSVYEQYF. In DNA, the CDR3 is TGTGCCAGCAGTCCAAGCGTCTACGAGCAGTACTTC.

This clonotype has ten or more counts. J is TRBJ2-2 and V is TRBV2, with D possibly matching TRBD1 (6 bases). The CDR3 loop spans 16 amino acids. Trimming removed 4 bases from V and 1 base from J, with 13 bases in between. Germline CDR1 is SNHLY and CDR2 is FYNNEI. The CDR3 sequence is CASSVRTVQNTGELFF. CDR3 nucleotide sequence: TGTGCCAGCAGTGTCCGGACAGTACAGAACACCGGGGAGCTGTTTTTT.